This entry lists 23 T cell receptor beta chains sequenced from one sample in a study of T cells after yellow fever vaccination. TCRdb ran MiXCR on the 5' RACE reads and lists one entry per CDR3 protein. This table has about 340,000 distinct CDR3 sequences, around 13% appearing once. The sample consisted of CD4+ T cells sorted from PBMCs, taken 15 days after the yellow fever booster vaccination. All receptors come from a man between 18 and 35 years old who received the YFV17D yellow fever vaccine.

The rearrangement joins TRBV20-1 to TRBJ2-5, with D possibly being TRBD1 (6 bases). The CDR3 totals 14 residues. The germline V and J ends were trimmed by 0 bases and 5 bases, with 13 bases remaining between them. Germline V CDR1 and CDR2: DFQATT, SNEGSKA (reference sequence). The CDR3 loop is CSARELTGKETQYF. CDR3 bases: TGCAGTGCTAGAGAACTTACAGGGAAGGAGACCCAGTACTTC.

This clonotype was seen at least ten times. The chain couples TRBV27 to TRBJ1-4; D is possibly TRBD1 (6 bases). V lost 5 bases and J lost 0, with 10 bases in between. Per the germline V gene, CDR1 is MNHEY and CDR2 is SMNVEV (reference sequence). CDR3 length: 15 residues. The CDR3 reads CASSRQVATNEKLFF. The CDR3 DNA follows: TGTGCCAGCAGTAGACAGGTCGCAACTAATGAAAAACTGTTTTTT.

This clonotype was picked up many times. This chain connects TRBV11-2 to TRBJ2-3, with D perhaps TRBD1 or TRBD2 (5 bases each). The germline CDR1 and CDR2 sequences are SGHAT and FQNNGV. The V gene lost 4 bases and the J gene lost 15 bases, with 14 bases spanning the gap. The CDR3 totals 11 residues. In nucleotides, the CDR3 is TGTGCCAGCAGCTCCCGGGGCTTGGCTTATTTT. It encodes CASSSRGLAYF.

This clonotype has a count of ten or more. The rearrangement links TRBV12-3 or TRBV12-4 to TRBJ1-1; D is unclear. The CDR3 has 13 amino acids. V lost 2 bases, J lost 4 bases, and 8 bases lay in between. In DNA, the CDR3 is TGTGCCAGCAGTTTACAAGTTCTCACTGAAGCTTTCTTT. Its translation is CASSLQVLTEAFF.

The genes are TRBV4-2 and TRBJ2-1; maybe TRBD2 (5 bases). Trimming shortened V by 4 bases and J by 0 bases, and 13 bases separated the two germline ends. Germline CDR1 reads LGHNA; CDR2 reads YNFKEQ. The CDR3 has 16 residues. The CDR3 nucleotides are TGTGCCAGCAGCCGAACCAGCGGAAGCTCCTACAATGAGCAGTTCTTC. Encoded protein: CASSRTSGSSYNEQFF.

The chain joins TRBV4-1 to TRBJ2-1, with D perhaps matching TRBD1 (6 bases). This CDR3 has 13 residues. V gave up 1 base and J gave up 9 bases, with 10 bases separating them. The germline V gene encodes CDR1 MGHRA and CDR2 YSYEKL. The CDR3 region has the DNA TGCGCCAGCAGCCAAGTCCTCAGGGGTGAGCAGTTCTTC. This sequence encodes CASSQVLRGEQFF.

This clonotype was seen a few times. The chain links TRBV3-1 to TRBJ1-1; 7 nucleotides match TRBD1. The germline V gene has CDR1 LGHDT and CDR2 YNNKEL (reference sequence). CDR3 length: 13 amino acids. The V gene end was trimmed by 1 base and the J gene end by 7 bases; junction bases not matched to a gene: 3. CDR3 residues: CASSQGQGFEAFF. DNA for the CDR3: TGTGCCAGCAGCCAAGGACAGGGTTTTGAAGCTTTCTTT.

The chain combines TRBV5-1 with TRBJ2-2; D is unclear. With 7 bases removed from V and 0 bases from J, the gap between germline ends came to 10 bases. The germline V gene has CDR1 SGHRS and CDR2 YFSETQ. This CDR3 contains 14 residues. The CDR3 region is CASHPRPNTGELFF. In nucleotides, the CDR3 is TGCGCCAGCCACCCTCGCCCGAACACCGGGGAGCTGTTTTTT.

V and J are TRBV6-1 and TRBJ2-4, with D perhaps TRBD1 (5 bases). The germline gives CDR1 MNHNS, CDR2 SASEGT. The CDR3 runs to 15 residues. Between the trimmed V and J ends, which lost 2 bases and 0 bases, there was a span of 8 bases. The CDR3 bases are TGTGCCAGCAGTGAACTGGGGCTAGCCAAAAACATTCAGTACTTC. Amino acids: CASSELGLAKNIQYF.

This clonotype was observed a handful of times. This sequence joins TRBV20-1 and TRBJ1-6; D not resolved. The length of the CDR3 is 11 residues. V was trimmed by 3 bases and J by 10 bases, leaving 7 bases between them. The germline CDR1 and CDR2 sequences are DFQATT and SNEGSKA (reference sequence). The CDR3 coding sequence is TGCAGTGCTAGGGCTACCTCACCCCTCCACTTT. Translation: CSARATSPLHF.

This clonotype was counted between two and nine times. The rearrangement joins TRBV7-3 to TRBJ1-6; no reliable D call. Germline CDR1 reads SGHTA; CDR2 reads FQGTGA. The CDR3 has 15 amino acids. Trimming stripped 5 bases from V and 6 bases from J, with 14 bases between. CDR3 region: CASSPSSAANSPLHF. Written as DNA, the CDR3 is TGTGCCAGCAGCCCCTCGTCGGCAGCTAATTCACCCCTCCACTTT.

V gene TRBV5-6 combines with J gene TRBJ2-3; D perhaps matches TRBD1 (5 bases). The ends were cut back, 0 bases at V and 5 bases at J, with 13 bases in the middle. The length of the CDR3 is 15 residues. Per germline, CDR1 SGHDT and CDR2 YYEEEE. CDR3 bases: TGTGCCAGCAGCTTGGGACCGCCCCAGGGAGATACGCAGTATTTT. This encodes CASSLGPPQGDTQYF.

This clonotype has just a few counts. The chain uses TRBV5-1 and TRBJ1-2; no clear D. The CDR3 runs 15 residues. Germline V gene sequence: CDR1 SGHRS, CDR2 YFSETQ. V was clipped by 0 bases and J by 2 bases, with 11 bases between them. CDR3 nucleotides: TGCGCCAGCAGCTTGGCCCGCGCCAGGAACTATGGCTACACCTTC. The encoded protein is CASSLARARNYGYTF.

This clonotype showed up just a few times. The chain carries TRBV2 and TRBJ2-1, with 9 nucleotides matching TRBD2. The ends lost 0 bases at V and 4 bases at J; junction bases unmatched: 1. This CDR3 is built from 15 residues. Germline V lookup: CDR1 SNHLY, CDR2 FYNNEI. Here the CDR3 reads CASSEASGGYNEQFF. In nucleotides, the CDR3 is TGTGCCAGCAGTGAAGCTAGCGGGGGATACAATGAGCAGTTCTTC.

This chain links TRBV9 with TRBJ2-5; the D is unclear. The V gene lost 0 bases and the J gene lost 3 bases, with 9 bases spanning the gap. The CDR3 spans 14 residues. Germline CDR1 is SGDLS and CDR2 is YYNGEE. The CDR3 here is CASSVGQIKETQYF. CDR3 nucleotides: TGTGCCAGCAGCGTAGGTCAGATCAAAGAGACCCAGTACTTC.

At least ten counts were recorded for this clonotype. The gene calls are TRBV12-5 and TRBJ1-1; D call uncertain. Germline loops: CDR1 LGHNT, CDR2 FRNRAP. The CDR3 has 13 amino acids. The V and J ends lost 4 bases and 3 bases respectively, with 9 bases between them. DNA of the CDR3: TGTGCTAGTGGTTCTTGGTCCTACACTGAAGCTTTCTTT. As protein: CASGSWSYTEAFF.

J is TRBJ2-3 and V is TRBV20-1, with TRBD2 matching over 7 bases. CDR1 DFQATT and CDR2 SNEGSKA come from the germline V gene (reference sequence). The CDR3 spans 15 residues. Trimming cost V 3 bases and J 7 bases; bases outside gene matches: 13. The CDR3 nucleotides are TGCAGTGCTAGTTCGGGACTACCGCTTGGAAATACGCAGTATTTT. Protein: CSASSGLPLGNTQYF.

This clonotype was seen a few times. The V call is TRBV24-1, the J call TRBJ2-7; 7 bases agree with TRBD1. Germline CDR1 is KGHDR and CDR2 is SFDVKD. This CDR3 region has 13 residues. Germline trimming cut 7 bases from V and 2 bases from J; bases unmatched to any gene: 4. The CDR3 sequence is CATSRDRAYEQYV. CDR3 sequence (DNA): TGTGCCACCAGCCGGGACAGAGCCTACGAGCAGTACGTC.

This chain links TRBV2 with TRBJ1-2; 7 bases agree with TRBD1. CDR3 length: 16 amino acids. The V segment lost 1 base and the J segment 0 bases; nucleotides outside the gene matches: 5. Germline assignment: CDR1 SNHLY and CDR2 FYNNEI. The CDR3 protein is CASSEEGAVTNYGYTF. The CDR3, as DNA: TGTGCCAGCAGTGAAGAGGGGGCGGTTACTAACTATGGCTACACCTTC.

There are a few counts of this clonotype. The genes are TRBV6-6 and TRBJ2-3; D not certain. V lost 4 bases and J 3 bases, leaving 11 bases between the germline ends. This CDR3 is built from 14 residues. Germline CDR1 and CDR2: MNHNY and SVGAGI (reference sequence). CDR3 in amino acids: CASSSHLGTDTQYF. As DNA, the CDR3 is TGTGCCAGCAGTTCCCATTTGGGTACAGATACGCAGTATTTT.

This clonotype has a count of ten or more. The CDR3 nucleotides are TGTGCCAGCAGCCCCCGACAAACTCGGACTAGCGGGGGCCGAGGGTTCGCCGGGGAGCTGTTTTTT. Translated, it gives CASSPRQTRTSGGRGFAGELFF. The rearrangement joins TRBV11-2 to TRBJ2-2; 13 nucleotides agree with TRBD2. Germline loops: CDR1 SGHAT, CDR2 FQNNGV. V shed 5 bases, J shed 6 bases, and the junction held 24 bases outside the gene matches. This CDR3 is built from 22 residues.

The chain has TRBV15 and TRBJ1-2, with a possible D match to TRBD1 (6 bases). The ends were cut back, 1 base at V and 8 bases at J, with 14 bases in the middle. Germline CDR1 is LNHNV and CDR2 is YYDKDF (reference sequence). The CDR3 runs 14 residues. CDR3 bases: TGTGCCACCAGCAGAGGTGGGGGGGCACGGGGCTACACCTTC. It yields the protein CATSRGGGARGYTF.

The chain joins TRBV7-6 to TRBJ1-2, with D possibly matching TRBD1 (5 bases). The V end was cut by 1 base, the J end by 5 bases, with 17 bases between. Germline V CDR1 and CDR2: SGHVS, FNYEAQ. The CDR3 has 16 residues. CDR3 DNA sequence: TGTGCCAGCAGCTTAGAGGGGCACCAGAAGGGATATGGCTACACCTTC. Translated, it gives CASSLEGHQKGYGYTF.